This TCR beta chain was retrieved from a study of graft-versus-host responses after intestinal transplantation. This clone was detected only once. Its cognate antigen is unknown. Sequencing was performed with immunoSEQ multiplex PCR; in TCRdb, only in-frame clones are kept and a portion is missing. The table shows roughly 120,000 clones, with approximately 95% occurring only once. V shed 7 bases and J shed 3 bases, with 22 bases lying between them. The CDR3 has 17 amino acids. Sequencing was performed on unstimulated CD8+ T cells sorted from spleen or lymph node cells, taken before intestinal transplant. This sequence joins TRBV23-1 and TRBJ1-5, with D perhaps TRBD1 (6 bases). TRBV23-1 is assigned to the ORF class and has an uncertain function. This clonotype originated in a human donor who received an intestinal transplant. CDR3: CASNQQGFPVLNQPQHF. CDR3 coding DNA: TGCGCCAGCAACCAGCAGGGGTTTCCGGTCCTCAATCAGCCCCAGCATTTT.